This T cell receptor beta chain comes out of a study of blood T cell repertoires in COVID-19. The data were produced by immunoSEQ multiplex PCR, yet TCRdb's version contains in-frame clones alone and is incomplete. The table records about 230,000 clones, about 85% of them present only once. Germline trimming cut 5 bases from V and 7 bases from J; bases unmatched to any gene: 13. The CDR3 contains 16 residues. CDR1 and CDR2 (germline): MNHEY, SVGEGT. This receptor was identified in a man aged 35-49 years with acute or convalescent COVID-19. V is TRBV6-2 or TRBV6-3 and J is TRBJ2-2; 7 nucleotides match TRBD1. Material for sequencing was peripheral blood. CDR3 protein: CASSKYRQGAGGELFF. CDR3 nucleotide sequence: TGTGCCAGCAGTAAATACCGACAGGGAGCCGGCGGGGAGCTGTTTTTT.